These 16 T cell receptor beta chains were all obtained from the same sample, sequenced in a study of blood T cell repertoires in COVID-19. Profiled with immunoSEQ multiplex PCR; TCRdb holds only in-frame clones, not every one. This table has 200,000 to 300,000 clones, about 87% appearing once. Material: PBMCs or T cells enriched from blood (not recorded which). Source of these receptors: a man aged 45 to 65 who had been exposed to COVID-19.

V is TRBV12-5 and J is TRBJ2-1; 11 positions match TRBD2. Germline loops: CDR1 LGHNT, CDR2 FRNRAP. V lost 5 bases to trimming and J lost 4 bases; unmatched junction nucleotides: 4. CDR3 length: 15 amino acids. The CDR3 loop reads CASGRLAGGYNEQFF. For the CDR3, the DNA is TGTGCTAGTGGTCGGCTAGCGGGGGGTTACAATGAGCAGTTCTTC.

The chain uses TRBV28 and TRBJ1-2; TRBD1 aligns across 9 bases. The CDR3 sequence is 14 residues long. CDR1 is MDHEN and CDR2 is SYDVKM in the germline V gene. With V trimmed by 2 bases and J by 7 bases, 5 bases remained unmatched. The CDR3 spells CASSLRTGAGGYTF. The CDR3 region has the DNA TGTGCCAGCAGTTTACGGACAGGGGCGGGTGGCTACACCTTC.

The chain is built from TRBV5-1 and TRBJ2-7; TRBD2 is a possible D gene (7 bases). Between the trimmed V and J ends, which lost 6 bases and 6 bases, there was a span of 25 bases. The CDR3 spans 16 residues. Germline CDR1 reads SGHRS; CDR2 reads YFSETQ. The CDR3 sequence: CASKRLVGGASGEQYF. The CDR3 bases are TGCGCCAGCAAACGTTTGGTAGGGGGGGCTTCGGGCGAGCAGTACTTC.

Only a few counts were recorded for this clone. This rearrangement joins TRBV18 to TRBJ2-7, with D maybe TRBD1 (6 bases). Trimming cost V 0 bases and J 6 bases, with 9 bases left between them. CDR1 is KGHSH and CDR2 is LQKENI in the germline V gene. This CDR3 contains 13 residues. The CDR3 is CASSPPSGVEQYF. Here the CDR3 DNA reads TGTGCCAGCTCACCACCCTCAGGGGTCGAGCAGTACTTC.

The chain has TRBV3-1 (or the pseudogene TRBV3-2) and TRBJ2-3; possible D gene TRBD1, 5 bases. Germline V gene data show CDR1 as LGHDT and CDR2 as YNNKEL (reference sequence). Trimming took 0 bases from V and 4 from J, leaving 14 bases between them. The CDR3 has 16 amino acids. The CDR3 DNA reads TGTGCCAGCAGCCAAGATTCCGAGGCAGGGTCAGATACGCAGTATTTT. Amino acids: CASSQDSEAGSDTQYF.

The CDR3 here is CASSDRSGQGYGYTF. As DNA, the CDR3 is TGTGCCAGTAGCGACAGATCCGGACAGGGCTATGGCTACACCTTC. This sequence joins TRBV19 and TRBJ1-2, with TRBD1 matching over 8 bases. The V segment lost 6 bases and the J segment 4 bases; nucleotides outside the gene matches: 10. The V gene's germline CDR1 is LNHDA and CDR2 SQIVND (reference sequence). The CDR3 spans 15 residues.

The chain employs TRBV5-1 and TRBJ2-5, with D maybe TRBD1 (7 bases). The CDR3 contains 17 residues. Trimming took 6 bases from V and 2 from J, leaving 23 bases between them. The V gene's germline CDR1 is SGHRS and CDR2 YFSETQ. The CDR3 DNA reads TGCGCCAGCAACCCCGGGGTCGGCGGGACAGTACAAGAGACCCAGTACTTC. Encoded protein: CASNPGVGGTVQETQYF.

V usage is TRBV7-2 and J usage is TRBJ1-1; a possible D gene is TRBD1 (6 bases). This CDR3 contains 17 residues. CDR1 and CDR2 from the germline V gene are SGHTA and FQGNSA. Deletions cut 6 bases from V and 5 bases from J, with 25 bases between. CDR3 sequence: CASSRTQGTWIETEAFF. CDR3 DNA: TGTGCCAGCAGTCGGACGCAGGGGACGTGGATCGAGACTGAAGCTTTCTTT.

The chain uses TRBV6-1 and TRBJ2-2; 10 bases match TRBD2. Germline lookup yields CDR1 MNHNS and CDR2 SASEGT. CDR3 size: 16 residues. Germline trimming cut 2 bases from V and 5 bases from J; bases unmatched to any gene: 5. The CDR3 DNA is TGTGCCAGCAGTGAAAGCCTAGCGGGAGAAACCGGGGAGCTGTTTTTT. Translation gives CASSESLAGETGELFF.

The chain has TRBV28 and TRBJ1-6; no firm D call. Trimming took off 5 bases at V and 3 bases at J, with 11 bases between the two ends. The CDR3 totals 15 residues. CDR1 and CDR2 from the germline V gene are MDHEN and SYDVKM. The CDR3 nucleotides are TGTGCCAGCAGTACTCTCGAGGGCTATAATTCACCCCTCCACTTT. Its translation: CASSTLEGYNSPLHF. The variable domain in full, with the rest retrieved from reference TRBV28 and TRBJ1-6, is DVKVTQSSRYLVKRTGEKVFLECVQDMDHENMFWYRQDPGLGLRLIYFSYDVKMKEKGDIPEGYSVSREKKERFSLILESASTNQTSMYLCASSTLEGYNSPLHFGNGTRLTVT.

The CDR3 DNA reads as TGTGCCAGCAGTTCAGGGGCAGGTCATTATGGCTACACCTTC. It encodes CASSSGAGHYGYTF. The V gene is TRBV27, the J gene TRBJ1-2, with D possibly TRBD1 on 6 matching bases. V lost 4 bases and J 5 bases, leaving 14 bases between the germline ends. This CDR3 is 14 amino acids long. Germline V gene data show CDR1 as MNHEY and CDR2 as SMNVEV (reference sequence).

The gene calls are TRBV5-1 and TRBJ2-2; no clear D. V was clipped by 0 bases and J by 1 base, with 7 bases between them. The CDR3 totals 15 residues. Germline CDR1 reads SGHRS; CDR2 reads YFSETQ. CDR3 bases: TGCGCCAGCAGCTTGGCCATCGGGAACACCGGGGAGCTGTTTTTT. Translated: CASSLAIGNTGELFF.

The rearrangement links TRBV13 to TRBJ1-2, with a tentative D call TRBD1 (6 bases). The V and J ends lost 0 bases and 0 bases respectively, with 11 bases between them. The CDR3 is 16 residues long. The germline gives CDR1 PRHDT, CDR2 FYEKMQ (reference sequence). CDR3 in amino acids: CASSLGQGATNYGYTF. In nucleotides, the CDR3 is TGTGCCAGCAGCTTAGGACAGGGCGCTACTAACTATGGCTACACCTTC. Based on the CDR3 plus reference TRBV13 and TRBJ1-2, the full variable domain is AAGVIQSPRHLIKEKRETATLKCYPIPRHDTVYWYQQGPGQDPQFLISFYEKMQSDKGSIPDRFSAQQFSDYHSELNMSSLELGDSALYFCASSLGQGATNYGYTFGSGTRLTVV.

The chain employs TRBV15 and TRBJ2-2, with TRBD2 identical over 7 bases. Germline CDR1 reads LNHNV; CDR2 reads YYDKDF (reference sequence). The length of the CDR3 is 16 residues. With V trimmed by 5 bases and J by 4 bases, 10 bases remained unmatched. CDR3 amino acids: CATSSGGSGRTGELFF. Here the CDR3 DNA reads TGTGCCACCAGCTCGGGAGGTAGCGGGCGCACCGGGGAGCTGTTTTTT.

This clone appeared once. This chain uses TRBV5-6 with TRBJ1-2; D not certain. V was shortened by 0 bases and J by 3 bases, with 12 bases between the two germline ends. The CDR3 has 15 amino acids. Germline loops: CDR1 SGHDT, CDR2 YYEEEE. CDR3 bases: TGTGCCAGCAGCTTGGTGTCTGGGCTCGACTATGGCTACACCTTC. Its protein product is CASSLVSGLDYGYTF.

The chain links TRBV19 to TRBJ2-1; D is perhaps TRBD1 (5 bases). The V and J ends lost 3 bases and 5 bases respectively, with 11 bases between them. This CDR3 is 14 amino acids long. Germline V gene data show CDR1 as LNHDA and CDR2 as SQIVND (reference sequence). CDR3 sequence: CASSIWGRHNEQFF. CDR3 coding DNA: TGTGCCAGTAGTATCTGGGGCAGACACAATGAGCAGTTCTTC.